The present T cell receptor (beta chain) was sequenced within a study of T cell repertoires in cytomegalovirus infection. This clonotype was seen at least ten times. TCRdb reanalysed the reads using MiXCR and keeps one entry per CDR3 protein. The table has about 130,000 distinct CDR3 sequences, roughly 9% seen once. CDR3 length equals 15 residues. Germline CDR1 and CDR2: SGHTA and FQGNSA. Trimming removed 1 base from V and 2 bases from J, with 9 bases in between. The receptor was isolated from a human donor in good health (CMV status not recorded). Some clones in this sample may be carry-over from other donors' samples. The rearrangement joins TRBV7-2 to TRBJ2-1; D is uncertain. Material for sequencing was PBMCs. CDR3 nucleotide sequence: TGTGCCAGCAGCTTAGAGGGCCGCGCCTACAATGAGCAGTTCTTC. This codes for CASSLEGRAYNEQFF.